Shown below are 10 T cell receptor beta chains from a single sample sequenced in a study of memory CD4+ T cells and cytomegalovirus serostatus. The protocol was immunoSEQ multiplex PCR, while the TCRdb copy is restricted to in-frame clones and leaves out a portion. Of 56,000 or so clones listed, more than 75% are singletons. Single viable CD3+CD4+CD8-CD45RO+ cells were sorted as the memory CD4+ T cells. The sample comprised memory CD4+ T cells from blood. The receptor set was obtained from an adult in good health and CMV-seronegative.

This chain uses TRBV11-2 with TRBJ1-1; tentative D call: TRBD1 (5 bases). Trimming left V 5 bases short and J 4 bases short, with 14 bases between. Germline CDR1 SGHAT, CDR2 FQNNGV. The CDR3 sequence is 14 residues long. CDR3 in amino acids: CASSRRDAGTEAFF. The CDR3 DNA reads TGTGCCAGCAGCCGCCGGGACGCAGGCACTGAAGCTTTCTTT.

CDR3 region: CSGSFGEQYF. CDR3 nucleotides: TGCAGTGGATCTTTCGGCGAGCAGTACTTC. V usage is TRBV20-1 and J usage is TRBJ2-7; D is uncertain. CDR3 size: 10 residues. From germline, CDR1 is DFQATT and CDR2 SNEGSKA (reference sequence). V was cut by 7 bases and J by 6 bases, with 10 bases left in between.

The V and J genes are TRBV4-3 and TRBJ2-2, with 7 bases identical to TRBD2. V trimming: 4 bases; J trimming: 7 bases; junction bases outside the gene matches: 6. This CDR3 has 14 residues. Germline V gene data show CDR1 as LGHNA and CDR2 as YSLEER. The CDR3 nucleotides are TGCGCCAGCAGCCGGCGCCGGGACTACGGGGAGCTGTTTTTT. This translates into CASSRRRDYGELFF.

The J gene is TRBJ2-5, the V gene TRBV29-1; D is perhaps TRBD1 or TRBD2 (6 bases each). CDR1 and CDR2 (germline): SQVTM, ANQGSEA. V was trimmed by 3 bases and J by 5 bases, leaving 13 bases between them. The CDR3 length is 13 residues. CDR3 nucleotides: TGCAGCGTTGAGGGGGGCTCCTGGGAGACCCAGTACTTC. This sequence encodes CSVEGGSWETQYF.

The genes are TRBV6-5 and TRBJ1-1, with 8 bases matching TRBD1. The trim removed 5 bases at V and 1 base at J, leaving 6 bases unmatched. The CDR3 is 15 residues long. The V gene's germline CDR1 is MNHEY and CDR2 SVGAGI. The CDR3 coding sequence is TGTGCCAGCAGTCAGGGACAGGCTTGGAACACTGAAGCTTTCTTT. Encoded protein: CASSQGQAWNTEAFF.

The chain combines TRBV4-1 with TRBJ1-3, with D unclear. This CDR3 is 16 amino acids long. Germline V lookup: CDR1 MGHRA, CDR2 YSYEKL. Trimming took 1 base from V and 0 from J, leaving 10 bases between them. CDR3 DNA: TGCGCCAGCAGCCAAGCGGGGTTCCTCTCTGGAAACACCATATATTTT. Its translation is CASSQAGFLSGNTIYF.

The J gene is TRBJ2-3, the V gene TRBV5-1; 10 bases match TRBD2. The ends lost 4 bases at V and 3 bases at J; junction bases unmatched: 5. Looked up from germline, CDR1 is SGHRS and CDR2 is YFSETQ. The CDR3 length is 15 residues. The chain's CDR3 is CASSRLAGGTDTQYF. CDR3 nucleotides: TGCGCCAGCAGCCGACTAGCGGGTGGGACAGATACGCAGTATTTT.

This clone has just a few counts. The chain links TRBV7-9 to TRBJ2-1; a weak D match, TRBD1 (6 bases). Germline CDR1 SEHNR, CDR2 FQNEAQ (reference sequence). The CDR3 has 15 residues. The V gene lost 4 bases and the J gene lost 2 bases, with 12 bases spanning the gap. The CDR3 DNA reads TGTGCCAGCAGCTCCCGGGACACCGCCTACAATGAGCAGTTCTTC. This translates into CASSSRDTAYNEQFF. Drawing the rest from reference TRBV7-9 and TRBJ2-1, the complete variable domain is DTGVSQNPRHKITKRGQNVTFRCDPISEHNRLYWYRQTLGQGPEFLTYFQNEAQLEKSRLLSDRFSAERPKGSFSTLEIQRTEQGDSAMYLCASSSRDTAYNEQFFGPGTRLTVL.

The rearrangement joins TRBV7-2 to TRBJ2-7; 7 nucleotides align to TRBD1. V was pared by 6 bases and J by 0 bases, with 5 bases of the junction left unmatched. The CDR3 is 14 amino acids. Per germline, CDR1 SGHTA and CDR2 FQGNSA. Here the CDR3 DNA reads TGTGCCAGCAGACCTCGACAGGGCTCCTACGAGCAGTACTTC. Translation gives CASRPRQGSYEQYF.

This rearrangement joins TRBV7-3 to TRBJ2-7; 10 bases map to TRBD1. The J segment lost 6 bases and the V segment lost 5 bases, leaving 10 bases of the junction unmatched. Germline assignment: CDR1 SGHTA and CDR2 FQGTGA. The CDR3 is made up of 15 amino acids. The CDR3 reads CASSQGDRGGGEQYF. The CDR3 bases are TGTGCCAGCAGCCAAGGGGACAGGGGCGGCGGCGAGCAGTACTTC.